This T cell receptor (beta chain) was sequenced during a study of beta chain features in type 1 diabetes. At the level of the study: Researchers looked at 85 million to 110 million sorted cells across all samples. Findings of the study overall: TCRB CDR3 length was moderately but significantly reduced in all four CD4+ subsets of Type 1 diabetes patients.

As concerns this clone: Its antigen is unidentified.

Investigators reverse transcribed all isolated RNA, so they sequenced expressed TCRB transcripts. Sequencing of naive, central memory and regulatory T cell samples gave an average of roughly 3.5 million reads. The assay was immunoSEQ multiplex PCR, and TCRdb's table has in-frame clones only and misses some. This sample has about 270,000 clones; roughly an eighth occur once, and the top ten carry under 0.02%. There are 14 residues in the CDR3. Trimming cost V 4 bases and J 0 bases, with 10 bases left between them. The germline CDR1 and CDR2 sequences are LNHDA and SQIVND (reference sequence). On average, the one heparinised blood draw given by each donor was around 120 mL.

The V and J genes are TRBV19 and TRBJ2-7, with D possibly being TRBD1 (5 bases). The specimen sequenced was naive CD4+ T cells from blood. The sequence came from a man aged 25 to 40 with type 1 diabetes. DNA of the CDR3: TGTGCCAGTAGTACGACAGCAAACTCCTACGAGCAGTACTTC. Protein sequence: CASSTTANSYEQYF. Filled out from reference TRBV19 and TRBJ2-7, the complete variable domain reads DGGITQSPKYLFRKEGQNVTLSCEQNLNHDAMYWYRQDPGQGLRLIYYSQIVNDFQKGDIAEGYSVSREKKESFPLTVTSAQKNPTAFYLCASSTTANSYEQYFGPGTRLTVT.